The text below deals with one T cell receptor (beta chain). Its antigen is as yet unknown. The data originate from a study of OX40 agonist ivuxolimab in advanced cancers. As for the study in general: Of the patients, three showed partial responses, one with hepatocellular carcinoma and two with cutaneous melanoma. Study-wide findings and caveats: Antigen specificity remained undetermined for the expanded peripheral T cells. At doses 0.1 to 3.0 mg/kg, CD4+ and CD8+ clones expanded.

Generated by immunoSEQ multiplex PCR, the TCRdb table keeps only in-frame clones and is missing some. The sample has over 55,000 clones, 90% to 95% seen once; the top ten hold 2% to 2.5%. Germline V lookup: CDR1 SNHLY, CDR2 FYNNEI. CDR3 length equals 15 residues. J lost 6 bases, V lost 7 bases, and 9 bases had no gene match. The gene calls are TRBV2 and TRBJ2-1; 10 nucleotides line up with TRBD2. This sample comprised CD4+ or CD8+ T cells sorted from blood, obtained in a trial of the OX40 agonist ivuxolimab. This sequence was found in an adult with an advanced solid tumor such as melanoma, head and neck, liver or kidney cancer. CDR3 region: CASKTSGTRSNEQFF. The CDR3 coding sequence is TGTGCCAGCAAAACTAGCGGGACGAGGTCCAATGAGCAGTTCTTC.